This T cell receptor beta chain appears in the sequencing data of a study of early T cells in non-severe SARS-CoV-2 infection. Study conclusions and caveats: Matching with VDJdb favored anti-spike CD8 responses (missing private and CD4 specificities).

Unique molecular identifiers (one per individual cDNA molecule) were attached. TCRdb re-derived calls from the 5' RACE reads in MiXCR, one entry per CDR3 protein. The data show about 90,000 distinct CDR3 sequences, more than 10% seen once. Notes on this clonotype: The target antigen is unknown.

V was clipped by 5 bases and J by 3 bases, with 14 bases between them. Germline assignment: CDR1 SEHNR and CDR2 FQNEAQ (reference sequence). The CDR3 contains 16 residues. The origin of this receptor is an adult who was a healthcare worker with PCR-confirmed SARS-CoV-2 infection or an uninfected control (not recorded which). The chain uses TRBV7-9 and TRBJ2-6; tentatively, D is TRBD1 or TRBD2 (5 bases each). The starting material was whole blood, obtained at baseline. CDR3 bases: TGTGCCAGCAGCGCTTACGGGGCGCTTGGGGCCAACGTCCTGACTTTC. Protein sequence: CASSAYGALGANVLTF. Supplemented by reference TRBV7-9 and TRBJ2-6, the full variable domain reads DTGVSQNPRHKITKRGQNVTFRCDPISEHNRLYWYRQTLGQGPEFLTYFQNEAQLEKSRLLSDRFSAERPKGSFSTLEIQRTEQGDSAMYLCASSAYGALGANVLTFGAGSRLTVL.